This T cell receptor beta chain was obtained from a study of blood T cell repertoires in COVID-19 (dated by TCRdb to between 2020 and 2021). Study-wide context: Samples from collaborators originated in the United States, Italy and Spain and spanned both the acute and convalescent phases of COVID-19. The material from the prospective study consisted of cDNA or gDNA derived from T cells, B-cell-depleted T cells, or PBMCs. Subjects who had been exposed to COVID-19, were actively infected with it, or had recovered from it provided the deeply sampled blood TCRbeta repertoires that made up the dataset. A freely available public database, intended as a resource for researchers studying the immune response to SARS-CoV-2, is where the repertoires were released. The samples were drawn from the first 160 participants of the ongoing ImmuneRACE study and from some 1,300 subjects provided by 6 global collaborators. Sample metadata almost always included a de-identified subject ID, COVID-19 status, age in years and sex. Where HLA class I and class II types were available, the types were taken from metadata supplied by the sample provider, not from assay-based typing.

Study-wide findings and limitations: The amount of clinical and demographic metadata varied by source and participant and was provided uncurated.

Collaborating institutions collected whole blood in K2EDTA tubes following their own protocols. For TCRbeta analysis, collaborators shipped samples as frozen whole blood, isolated PBMCs, or DNA extracted from either of those sample types. TCRbeta CDR3 regions were amplified from genomic DNA using the immunoSEQ Assay, a bias-controlled multiplex PCR. As for the authors' bioinformatics: The number of nucleated cells in each sample was estimated from the amplification of reference gene primers within the assay. To quantify the absolute abundance of each unique TCRbeta CDR3 rearrangement, sequence reads were collapsed and filtered. Productive Simpson clonality was computed per sample as the square root of Simpson's diversity index over productive rearrangements. TCRdb's version of the immuneACCESS table is confined to in-frame rearrangements and falls short of the full clone set. An unresolved V gene accounts for under half of the shortfall where checked; the remainder is of unknown origin. The V and J calls and clone size were taken over from that table, and D and trimming were inferred from the DNA. The sample includes 50,000 to 70,000 clones, with about 90% observed a single time. 6% to 8.5% of the sample is held by the ten biggest clonotypes.

The CDR3 contains 14 residues, cysteine and phenylalanine counted. Kept here is only the CDR3 DNA, which spans 42 bases and is read in frame from base 1. The germline V gene sets CDR1 to SGHTA and CDR2 to FQGNSA. V loses 4 bases of germline sequence and J loses 2 bases, and the interval between the two ends is 8 bases. With respect to this clone: This clone's antigen is unknown. No base quality information exists; no much larger clone differs at one position.

The chain links TRBV7-2 with TRBJ1-4; D gene: possibly TRBD1, on 6 matching bases. The clonotype originates from a man between 60 and 75 years old with active or convalescent COVID-19. Input material: peripheral blood. The CDR3 protein: CASSSQGTNEKLFF. The DNA sequence is TGTGCCAGCAGCTCACAGGGTACTAATGAAAAACTGTTTTTT.